The T cell receptor (beta chain) under discussion was sequenced for a study of cytomegalovirus exposure and HLA in healthy donors. Regarding the study as a whole: Among the CMV-associated chains, a few were confirmed in vitro as specific for CMV antigens.

As to this clone: The target antigen is unknown.

Use of 60 Vbeta and 13 Jbeta primers characterized the PCR. Profiled with immunoSEQ multiplex PCR; TCRdb holds only in-frame clones, not every one. The table shows more than 200,000 clones, with about 84% occurring only once. CMV serostatus data were not documented for this donor. With V trimmed by 0 bases and J by 15 bases, 7 bases remained unmatched. The CDR3 length is 13 residues. Germline lookup yields CDR1 LGHNA and CDR2 YSLEER. The chain joins TRBV4-3 to TRBJ2-3; 9 bases agree with TRBD1. The receptor was derived from a human donor in good health. Material: PBMCs. The CDR3 coding sequence is TGCGCCAGCAGCCAAGATGTACGGGACAGGGTATATTTT. Its translation: CASSQDVRDRVYF.